Below, 30 T cell receptor beta chains from the same sample are listed, as sequenced in a study of glioma-infiltrating T cells (dated by TCRdb to 2016 to 2017). TCRdb shows the sequencer as Illumina MiSeq. TCR alpha and beta CDR3 regions were amplified with the iRepertoire nested amplicon-rescue multiplex PCR (arm-PCR) platform from RNA. TCRdb reworked the public reads: Q25 trimming with fastp, MiXCR clone assembly, productive beta chains retained. Each entry is one CDR3 protein sequence, shown with its most common DNA and genes. The sample table records around 100,000 distinct CDR3 sequences; around 28% of these occur just once. 40% to 45% of the sample goes to the ten largest clones. Specimen: glioma tissue, nonneoplastic brain tissue, or PBMCs (not recorded which). Receptor source: a human donor with low-grade glioma or glioblastoma, undergoing nonglioma brain surgery, or in good health (not recorded which).

This clonotype was recorded many times. This chain joins TRBV12-3 or TRBV12-4 and TRBJ2-7; possible D gene TRBD2, 6 bases. CDR3 length: 13 residues. V dropped 1 base and J dropped 8 bases, with 12 bases sitting between them. CDR3 protein: CASSLGSGVQQYF. In DNA form, the CDR3 reads TGTGCCAGCAGTTTAGGGTCGGGGGTTCAGCAGTACTTC.

This sequence joins TRBV7-9 and TRBJ2-7, with D unclear. The CDR3 covers 12 residues. In germline, CDR1 is SEHNR, CDR2 FQNEAQ (reference sequence). V was clipped by 3 bases and J by 3 bases, with 6 bases between them. The CDR3 spells CASSFDFYEQYF. The CDR3 nucleotides read TGTGCCAGCAGCTTCGACTTCTACGAGCAGTACTTC.

On this clonotype: A much larger clone is a single base away; this may be a read error. This rearrangement joins TRBV7-2 to TRBJ2-3, with 7 positions matching TRBD2. With 1 base clipped from V and 3 bases from J, the junction kept 7 bases outside the gene matches. This CDR3 comprises 16 residues. Germline V gives CDR1 SGHTA, CDR2 FQGNSA. The CDR3 spells CASSLVLARVTDTQYF. The CDR3 coding sequence is TGTGCCAGCAGCTTAGTACTAGCGAGGGTAACAGATACGCAGTATTTT. Together with reference TRBV7-2 and TRBJ2-3, the CDR3 gives the full variable domain: GAGVSQSPSNKVTEKGKDVELRCDPISGHTALYWYRQSLGQGLEFLIYFQGNSAPDKSGLPSDRFSAERTGGSVSTLTIQRTQQEDSAVYLCASSLVLARVTDTQYFGPGTRLTVL.

Points on this clonotype: This clone may be a read error of a much larger clone one base away. The rearrangement uses TRBV6-2 or TRBV6-3 and TRBJ2-5; tentative D call: TRBD2 (6 bases). The CDR3 totals 15 residues. V was shortened by 7 bases and J by 4 bases, with 19 bases between the two germline ends. Germline V gene lookup returns CDR1 MNHEY and CDR2 SVGEGT. CDR3 nucleotide sequence: TGTGCCAGCACCCACGGGGGACTGCGGTTAGAGACCCAGTACTTC. This gives the protein CASTHGGLRLETQYF.

As for this clonotype: One end of the junction fails to match germline, which may point to a read error. CDR3 loop: CAWSRGLNTEAFF. The CDR3 region has the DNA TGCGCCTGGAGCAGGGGGTTGAACACTGAAGCTTTCTTT. V gene TRBV30 combines with J gene TRBJ1-1; 7 bases align to TRBD1. CDR1 is GTSNPN, CDR2 SVGIG, per germline (reference sequence). CDR3 length equals 13 residues.

V and J are TRBV11-2 and TRBJ1-2, with a weak D call TRBD1 (6 bases). The CDR3 covers 15 residues. Trimming left V 5 bases short and J 2 bases short, with 15 bases between. Germline V gene lookup returns CDR1 SGHAT and CDR2 FQNNGV. The DNA for the CDR3 is TGTGCCAGCAGCATAACAGGGTCCCTAAACTATGGCTACACCTTC. Protein product: CASSITGSLNYGYTF.

The rearrangement uses TRBV6-6 and TRBJ2-6; D not certain. This CDR3 contains 15 residues. The V gene lost 5 bases and the J gene lost 0 bases, with 8 bases spanning the gap. CDR1 and CDR2 (germline): MNHNY, SVGAGI (reference sequence). The CDR3 sequence: CASSMALSGANVLTF. The CDR3 DNA sequence: TGTGCCAGCAGTATGGCTCTCTCTGGGGCCAACGTCCTGACTTTC.

This clonotype was detected many times. V usage is TRBV7-2 and J usage is TRBJ1-2; the D gene is possibly TRBD1 (5 bases). Trimming cost V 1 base and J 10 bases, with 13 bases left between them. Germline CDR1 SGHTA, CDR2 FQGNSA. CDR3 length equals 13 residues. The CDR3, as DNA: TGTGCCAGCAGCTTAGACAGGAGCTCCCACTACACCTTC. It encodes CASSLDRSSHYTF. The variable domain in full, completed from reference TRBV7-2 and TRBJ1-2, reads GAGVSQSPSNKVTEKGKDVELRCDPISGHTALYWYRQSLGQGLEFLIYFQGNSAPDKSGLPSDRFSAERTGGSVSTLTIQRTQQEDSAVYLCASSLDRSSHYTFGSGTRLTVV.

Worth noting for this clonotype: This may arise from a read error, as a much more abundant clone is one base away. V is TRBV20-1 and J is TRBJ1-1; D is possibly TRBD1 (5 bases). Trimming pared 0 bases from V and 5 bases from J, leaving 13 bases between. This CDR3 comprises 14 residues. CDR1 DFQATT and CDR2 SNEGSKA come from the germline V gene (reference sequence). As DNA, the CDR3 is TGCAGTGCTAGAGATTACGGGGGAGGGACTGAAGCTTTCTTT. Protein product: CSARDYGGGTEAFF.

With respect to this clonotype: Since a much larger clone is just one base distant, this may be a read error. The chain couples TRBV6-2 or TRBV6-3 to TRBJ2-7, with a possible D match to TRBD1 (5 bases). The CDR3 is 15 residues long. Germline lookup yields CDR1 MNHEY and CDR2 SVGEGT. The DNA of the CDR3 is TGTGACAGCAGTGCCCGCCGTGGGGCCTGGGACGAGCAGTACTTC. Protein product: CDSSARRGAWDEQYF.

The gene calls are TRBV15 and TRBJ2-6; TRBD2 matches at 7 bases. Germline values: CDR1 LNHNV, CDR2 YYDKDF (reference sequence). After removal of 5 bases from V and 0 bases from J, the junction contained 13 bases not matched to a gene. The CDR3 is 19 amino acids. As DNA, the CDR3 is TGTGCCACCAGCTCATGGGGGGGAAGGAGTTCCTCTGGGGCCAACGTCCTGACTTTC. Encoded protein: CATSSWGGRSSSGANVLTF.

The sample holds many counts of this clonotype. The chain is built from TRBV27 and TRBJ2-7, with D possibly TRBD2 on 6 matching bases. V dropped 2 bases and J dropped 3 bases, with 11 bases sitting between them. This CDR3 comprises 14 residues. Germline lookup yields CDR1 MNHEY and CDR2 SMNVEV (reference sequence). CDR3 protein: CASSLGTGYYEQYF. The CDR3 DNA follows: TGTGCCAGCAGTTTAGGGACTGGATACTACGAGCAGTACTTC.

This clonotype was counted ten times or more. The J gene is TRBJ2-1, the V gene TRBV15, with D possibly TRBD1 on 5 matching bases. Trimming took off 0 bases at V and 5 bases at J, with 17 bases between the two ends. Germline values: CDR1 LNHNV, CDR2 YYDKDF (reference sequence). This CDR3 region has 17 residues. DNA of the CDR3: TGTGCCACCAGCAGAGATAGAGTGGGCAGGGTAAACAATGAGCAGTTCTTC. It is translated as CATSRDRVGRVNNEQFF. Filled out from reference TRBV15 and TRBJ2-1, the complete variable domain reads DAMVIQNPRYQVTQFGKPVTLSCSQTLNHNVMYWYQQKSSQAPKLLFHYYDKDFNNEADTPDNFQSRRPNTSFCFLDIRSPGLGDTAMYLCATSRDRVGRVNNEQFFGPGTRLTVL.

This clonotype was seen at least ten times. The CDR3 loop is CASSYSSGPKRANEQFF. DNA of the CDR3: TGTGCCAGCAGTTACTCGAGCGGTCCCAAACGGGCCAATGAGCAGTTCTTC. The chain joins TRBV6-6 to TRBJ2-1; D perhaps matches TRBD2 (5 bases). From germline, CDR1 is MNHNY and CDR2 SVGAGI (reference sequence). The CDR3 totals 17 residues. V dropped 0 bases and J dropped 6 bases, with 18 bases sitting between them.

This clonotype was counted between two and nine times. A read error may explain this, as a much larger clone is one base away. The rearrangement uses TRBV7-2 and TRBJ2-7; 7 bases match TRBD1. The CDR3 extends over 13 amino acids. Germline values: CDR1 SGHTA, CDR2 FQGNSA. The DNA of the CDR3 is TGTGCCGGCAGCACAGGGGATGGCTACGAGCAGTACTTC. Amino acid sequence: CAGSTGDGYEQYF.

With regard to this clonotype: The CDR3 end shows no conserved phenylalanine or tryptophan, and so a read error is likely. This chain joins TRBV5-4 and TRBJ1-1; D is undetermined. The V end was cut by 4 bases, the J end by 6 bases, with 10 bases between. Germline V gene lookup returns CDR1 SGHNT and CDR2 YYREEE (reference sequence). The CDR3 has 12 residues. CDR3 amino acids: CASSQFGAEAFI. The CDR3 coding sequence is TGTGCCAGCAGCCAGTTCGGGGCTGAAGCTTTCATT.

This clonotype turned up a few times. This chain joins TRBV7-9 and TRBJ1-5, with D possibly TRBD1 on 5 matching bases. This CDR3 comprises 14 residues. V lost 2 bases and J lost 7, with 12 bases in between. From germline, CDR1 is SEHNR and CDR2 FQNEAQ (reference sequence). The DNA of the CDR3 is TGTGCCAGCAGCTTACAGGGAGGGGTCCAGCCCCAGCATTTT. Protein product: CASSLQGGVQPQHF.

This clonotype was detected ten times or more. The chain joins TRBV9 to TRBJ2-5; 10 bases match TRBD2. The CDR3 runs 18 residues. The trim removed 3 bases at V and 2 bases at J, leaving 13 bases unmatched. CDR1 SGDLS and CDR2 YYNGEE come from the germline V gene. This CDR3 reads CASSASQGSGGTQETQYF. In DNA form, the CDR3 reads TGTGCCAGCAGCGCCTCCCAAGGTAGCGGGGGGACTCAAGAGACCCAGTACTTC.

The chain is built from TRBV5-5 and TRBJ2-2, with D hard to call. CDR1 is SGHKS, CDR2 YYEKEE, per germline (reference sequence). V was trimmed by 4 bases and J by 0 bases, leaving 7 bases between them. This CDR3 region has 14 residues. Here the CDR3 DNA reads TGTGCCAGCAGCCGGAAACCGAACACCGGGGAGCTGTTTTTT. Translation: CASSRKPNTGELFF. The full variable domain, rest sourced from reference TRBV5-5 and TRBJ2-2, is DAGVTQSPTHLIKTRGQQVTLRCSPISGHKSVSWYQQVLGQGPQFIFQYYEKEERGRGNFPDRFSARQFPNYSSELNVNALLLGDSALYLCASSRKPNTGELFFGEGSRLTVL.

This clonotype has a count of ten or more. This chain joins TRBV7-2 and TRBJ2-5; 8 nucleotides match TRBD1. Trimming took 0 bases from V and 2 from J; bases not matched to a gene: 5. CDR1 and CDR2 from the germline V gene are SGHTA and FQGNSA. The CDR3 totals 16 residues. CDR3 loop: CASSLAQGAGQETQYF. The CDR3 region has the DNA TGTGCCAGCAGCTTAGCGCAGGGGGCCGGTCAAGAGACCCAGTACTTC.

The chain couples TRBV12-3 or TRBV12-4 to TRBJ1-2, with TRBD1 identical over 12 bases. V was pared by 7 bases and J by 8 bases, with 8 bases of the junction left unmatched. The CDR3 spans 14 residues. CDR3 nucleotide sequence: TGTGCCAGCACCCTTAGGGACAGGGGGCGAGGCTACACCTTC. Translated: CASTLRDRGRGYTF.

This clonotype was observed a handful of times. This chain joins TRBV4-3 and TRBJ2-4; D uncertain. Trimming removed 0 bases from V and 0 bases from J, with 6 bases in between. Germline lookup yields CDR1 LGHNA and CDR2 YSLEER. The CDR3 extends over 15 amino acids. The CDR3 protein is CASSQEPLAKNIQYF. The DNA for the CDR3 is TGCGCCAGCAGCCAAGAACCCCTAGCCAAAAACATTCAGTACTTC.

Of note for this clonotype: This may be a read error: a much more frequent sequence differs by one nucleotide. The genes are TRBV6-1 and TRBJ2-1; 8 positions match TRBD2. The CDR3 runs to 18 residues. Germline V CDR1 and CDR2: MNHNS, SASEGT. V lost 4 bases and J lost 4; bases outside the gene matches: 15. CDR3 in amino acids: CASSAQPGGLEPYNEQFF. The DNA for the CDR3 is TGTGCCAGCAGTGCACAACCTGGGGGACTAGAGCCTTACAATGAGCAGTTCTTC.

This clonotype showed up just a few times. The chain recombines TRBV9 with TRBJ2-7, with D unclear. Trimming removed 0 bases from V and 6 bases from J, with 7 bases in between. The length of the CDR3 is 12 residues. The germline V gene has CDR1 SGDLS and CDR2 YYNGEE. CDR3 DNA sequence: TGTGCCAGCAGCGTAGAGGGCCGCGAGCAGTACTTC. Amino acid sequence: CASSVEGREQYF.

On this clonotype itself: A much bigger clone sits one base away, suggesting this may be a read error. The chain employs TRBV7-8 and TRBJ2-3, with D uncertain. Germline values: CDR1 SGHVS, CDR2 FQNEAQ. There are 13 residues in the CDR3. CDR3 amino acids: CTSSLARTDTQYF. For the CDR3, the DNA is TGTACCAGCAGCTTAGCTCGCACAGATACGCAGTATTTT. The whole variable domain, filled in from reference TRBV7-8 and TRBJ2-3, reads GAGVSQSPRYKVAKRGQDVALRCDPISGHVSLFWYQQALGQGPEFLTYFQNEAQLDKSGLPSDRFFAERPEGSVSTLKIQRTQQEDSAVYLCTSSLARTDTQYFGPGTRLTVL.

A note on this clonotype: Since a much larger clone is just one base distant, this may be a read error. CDR3 sequence: CAGSQKVTIYF. The CDR3 DNA sequence: TGTGCCGGCAGCCAGAAAGTCACCATATATTTT. The chain joins TRBV3-1 to TRBJ1-3; D uncertain. Germline loops: CDR1 LGHDT, CDR2 YNNKEL (reference sequence). The CDR3 runs to 11 residues.

This clonotype was counted ten times or more. This chain connects TRBV6-1 to TRBJ1-1; D might be TRBD1 (6 bases). The germline V gene encodes CDR1 MNHNS and CDR2 SASEGT. There are 13 residues in the CDR3. Trimming removed 11 bases at V and 0 bases at J, with 13 bases between. Written as DNA, the CDR3 is TGTGCCTCGGGGGCCTCCCTGAACACTGAAGCTTTCTTT. This gives the protein CASGASLNTEAFF.

V and J are TRBV20-1 and TRBJ2-1; 10 nucleotides line up with TRBD1. The length of the CDR3 is 18 residues. V lost 8 bases to trimming and J lost 0 bases; unmatched junction nucleotides: 16. Germline values: CDR1 DFQATT, CDR2 SNEGSKA (reference sequence). CDR3 in amino acids: CSPTGQGVAGSSYNEQFF. The CDR3 coding sequence is TGCAGTCCTACCGGACAGGGGGTAGCGGGGAGCTCCTACAATGAGCAGTTCTTC.

This clonotype was counted ten times or more. This chain joins TRBV20-1 and TRBJ2-1; D perhaps matches TRBD1 (6 bases). The germline V gene has CDR1 DFQATT and CDR2 SNEGSKA (reference sequence). V was pared by 0 bases and J by 10 bases, with 16 bases between. There are 14 residues in the CDR3. CDR3 sequence: CSARDRTWGHEQFF. The CDR3 DNA is TGCAGTGCTAGAGACAGGACTTGGGGACACGAGCAGTTCTTC.

Comments on this clonotype: A much more abundant neighbour one base away suggests this may be a read error. V and J are TRBV6-1 and TRBJ1-3; D ambiguous. Germline CDR1 MNHNS, CDR2 SASEGT. This CDR3 has 12 residues. The CDR3 DNA reads TGTGCCAGCTGTGATGTTGGAAACACCATATATTTT. It specifies CASCDVGNTIYF.